This is a list of T cell receptor beta chains from one sample in a study of T cells after yellow fever vaccination. TCRdb used MiXCR to reprocess the 5' RACE reads, holding one entry per CDR3 protein. The sample holds some 420,000 distinct CDR3 sequences, about 19% seen once. This specimen was PBMCs, taken before the yellow fever booster vaccination. These receptor sequences come from a man aged 18 to 30 who received the YFV17D yellow fever vaccine. CDR3s include the opening cysteine and the closing phenylalanine or tryptophan. Some rows mark clone size as missing; the rest say once, few, many or name a class of expanded clone.

size: few
J: TRBJ1-6
V: TRBV7-2
CDR3: CASSLVGINNSPLHF

size: few
J: TRBJ2-3
V: TRBV20-1
CDR3: CSAPPTSGLPQGTQYF

size: NA
J: TRBJ2-5
V: TRBV7-2
CDR3: CASSRRTGVGTQYF

size: NA
J: TRBJ2-5
V: TRBV20-1
CDR3: CSARGRTSVETQYF

size: NA
J: TRBJ1-2
V: TRBV7-9
CDR3: CASSPRVGEDTF

size: NA
J: TRBJ2-1
V: TRBV6-2/TRBV6-3
CDR3: CASSLEGQGDKCEQFF

size: NA
J: TRBJ2-3
V: TRBV7-2
CDR3: CASSTAPGTADTQYF

size: few
J: TRBJ1-1
V: TRBV6-5
CDR3: CASFLGGSAEAFF

size: few
J: TRBJ2-2
V: TRBV5-1
CDR3: CASSALAGINTGELFF

size: few
J: TRBJ2-3
V: TRBV9
CDR3: CASSVRGQRTDTQYF

size: NA
J: TRBJ2-3
V: TRBV7-2
CDR3: CASSTIDTQYF

size: NA
J: TRBJ2-3
V: TRBV7-2
CDR3: CASSLASGGDTQYF

size: few
J: TRBJ1-2
V: TRBV7-2
CDR3: CASSELDLSEGYTF

size: few
J: TRBJ1-1
V: TRBV29-1
CDR3: CSVYTGGANTEAFF

size: few
J: TRBJ1-5
V: TRBV27
CDR3: CASSFGQASPQHF

size: many
J: TRBJ2-7
V: TRBV5-5
CDR3: CASSVDRGSRDEQYF

size: NA
J: TRBJ2-7
V: TRBV5-6
CDR3: CASSFGLQGADEQYF

size: NA
J: TRBJ1-1
V: TRBV11-2
CDR3: CASRTGDQNTEAFF

size: NA
J: TRBJ1-2
V: TRBV3-1
CDR3: CASTRHDGDYGYTF

size: once
J: TRBJ2-7
V: TRBV9
CDR3: CASSVGQDGGEQYF

size: few
J: TRBJ1-1
V: TRBV27
CDR3: CASSLWPGLNTEAFF